This T cell receptor beta chain appears in the sequencing data of a study of vaccination and CD4 T cells after COVID-19. On the study more broadly: Cultures serving as controls received a peptide pool (CEFX or HIV-1 Nef) or no peptide.

As regards this clonotype: What it binds is unknown.

Treatment denoted: 10-day PBMC culture with coronavirus spike peptide pools or control peptides (ViraFEST assay). Sequenced with the Oncomine TCR Beta short-read assay was DNA taken from cultured CD4+ T cells. TCRdb used MiXCR to reprocess the PCR reads, holding one entry per CDR3 protein. The sample has 14,000 to 15,000 distinct CDR3 sequences, over 45% seen once; the top ten hold around 26%. This clonotype was obtained from a human donor with COVID-19. The sample here was cultured CD4+ T cells from blood, taken after SARS-CoV-2 vaccination.

CDR3 loop: CSPTRTGEDGYTF. DNA of the CDR3: TGCAGTCCTACAAGGACAGGGGAAGATGGCTACACCTTC. The chain recombines TRBV20-1 with TRBJ1-2, with 9 bases matching TRBD1. Trimming cost V 8 bases and J 6 bases; bases outside gene matches: 10. Germline values: CDR1 DFQATT, CDR2 SNEGSKA (reference sequence). The CDR3 is 13 residues long.